Reported below is one T cell receptor (beta chain). The antigen is not known. The Oncomine TCR Beta short-read assay was what sequenced the DNA obtained from cultured CD4+ T cells. TCRdb fed the PCR reads into MiXCR, producing one record per CDR3 protein. The repertoire consists of about 26,000 distinct CDR3 sequences, with under 40% occurring once and the leading ten covering more than 3%. This record belongs to a study of vaccination and CD4 T cells after COVID-19. Study-wide background: The convalescent population consisted of six males and four females, two of whom were of Hispanic ethnicity. With a range of 35 to 161, the median interval from diagnosis to drawing post-COVID samples was 90 to 120 days. The cells were exposed to overlapping spike peptides originating from SARS-CoV-2, HCoV-NL63, HCoV-OC43 and HCoV-229E for stimulation.

Trimming at V came to 2 bases and at J to 7 bases, leaving 4 bases not matched to a gene. CDR1 MNHEY and CDR2 SMNVEV come from the germline V gene (reference sequence). The CDR3 has 13 amino acids. Indicated time point: late sampling 161 to 241 days after vaccination in three convalescent patients. The treatment denotes: approximately 9-day PBMC culture with coronavirus spike peptide pools or control peptides (ViraFEST assay). The source is a human donor who had recovered from COVID-19. The sample was CD4+ T cells from blood, cultured in vitro, taken about 7 months after SARS-CoV-2 vaccination. J is TRBJ2-7 and V is TRBV27; the match to TRBD1 covers 8 bases. The CDR3 nucleotides read TGTGCCAGCAGTTTACAGGGGGCGCGGGAGCAGTACTTC. Its translation is CASSLQGAREQYF.